Listed here is a single T cell receptor (beta chain). These data are taken from a study of blood T cell repertoires in COVID-19. Whole-study context: Sample material is recorded as cDNA or gDNA derived from T cells, B-cell-depleted T cells, or PBMCs.

Authors' data handling: For nucleated cells, counts were estimated from reference gene primer amplification. Using immunoSEQ multiplex PCR, the repertoire was profiled, and TCRdb retains in-frame clones only, with some absent. That table is the source of V, J and clone size, and D and trimming were worked out from the DNA. The data hold 200,000 to 300,000 clones, with around four fifths observed a single time. Sequences were obtained from peripheral blood. The TCR sequence derives from a woman older than 75 with acute or convalescent COVID-19.

CDR3 DNA: TGTGCCAGCAGCTGGGGGGATTACAATGAGCAGTTCTTC. Its translation: CASSWGDYNEQFF. V usage is TRBV7-2 and J usage is TRBJ2-1; TRBD2 might be the D (6 bases). CDR1 is SGHTA and CDR2 is FQGNSA in the germline V gene. The germline V and J ends were trimmed by 4 bases and 4 bases, with 8 bases remaining between them. The CDR3 runs to 13 residues.